One and the same sample provided the 17 T cell receptor beta chains below, sequenced in a study of blood T cell repertoires in COVID-19. Data came from immunoSEQ multiplex PCR; TCRdb stores just in-frame clones and leaves some out. The sample contains 150,000 to 200,000 clones, less than 90% of which appear only once. Sequencing used peripheral blood. The receptors were gathered from a woman in her fifties or sixties with COVID-19, enrolled during active disease.

The V and J genes are TRBV19 and TRBJ2-1, with a possible D match to TRBD1 (6 bases). V was trimmed by 4 bases and J by 2 bases, leaving 24 bases between them. The V gene's germline CDR1 is LNHDA and CDR2 SQIVND (reference sequence). The length of the CDR3 is 19 residues. This CDR3 reads CASSTLSPSRGSAYNEQFF. The CDR3 DNA sequence: TGTGCCAGTAGTACACTAAGCCCCTCCAGGGGATCAGCCTACAATGAGCAGTTCTTC.

V and J are TRBV9 and TRBJ2-7; 7 nucleotides agree with TRBD1. Germline loops: CDR1 SGDLS, CDR2 YYNGEE. The CDR3 runs to 14 residues. V was pared by 2 bases and J by 2 bases, with 4 bases of the junction left unmatched. The CDR3 is CASSVSGTAYEQYF. The CDR3 nucleotides read TGTGCCAGCAGCGTCTCCGGGACAGCCTACGAGCAGTACTTC.

Remarks on this clone: Within the sample, other DNA sequences also encode this same CDR3. The V call is TRBV9, the J call TRBJ2-3; 9 bases align to TRBD2. Germline assignment: CDR1 SGDLS and CDR2 YYNGEE. The CDR3 length is 15 residues. J gave up 0 bases and V 5 bases, and 4 bases lay outside the gene matches. The chain's CDR3 is CASRETSGSTDTQYF. The CDR3 DNA is TGTGCCAGCAGGGAAACTAGCGGGAGCACAGATACGCAGTATTTT.

V is TRBV9 and J is TRBJ2-7; 7 bases align to TRBD2. This CDR3 has 15 residues. V was clipped by 3 bases and J by 2 bases; unmatched bases: 8. Germline V lookup: CDR1 SGDLS, CDR2 YYNGEE. For the CDR3, the DNA is TGTGCCAGCAGCGCCAAGAGTGGGACTACCTACGAGCAGTACTTC. Encoded protein: CASSAKSGTTYEQYF.

The genes are TRBV7-3 and TRBJ2-2, with 7 nucleotides matching TRBD1. The germline V gene has CDR1 SGHTA and CDR2 FQGTGA. V was clipped by 2 bases and J by 5 bases; unmatched bases: 5. The CDR3 totals 15 residues. In DNA, the CDR3 is TGTGCCAGCAGCTTATCTGCAGGGGGTACCGGGGAGCTGTTTTTT. Amino acids: CASSLSAGGTGELFF.

This chain uses TRBV27 with TRBJ2-5; D unclear. The CDR3 consists of 13 residues. Trimming took 3 bases from V and 5 from J, leaving 10 bases between them. Germline V gene sequence: CDR1 MNHEY, CDR2 SMNVEV (reference sequence). In DNA form, the CDR3 reads TGTGCCAGCAGTTTCTCGGAGTCCGAGACCCAGTACTTC. Its translation: CASSFSESETQYF.

J is TRBJ1-2 and V is TRBV5-4, with D tentatively TRBD1 (5 bases). The CDR3 contains 12 residues. Per the germline V gene, CDR1 is SGHNT and CDR2 is YYREEE (reference sequence). V lost 4 bases to trimming and J lost 8 bases, with 12 bases between them. This CDR3 is CASSQTVGGYTF. The CDR3 nucleotides are TGTGCCAGCAGCCAGACAGTCGGAGGCTACACCTTC.

The gene calls are TRBV6-2 or TRBV6-3 and TRBJ1-2; 10 positions agree with TRBD1. Germline loops: CDR1 MNHEY, CDR2 SVGEGT. The CDR3 extends over 18 amino acids. Trimming cost V 2 bases and J 3 bases; bases outside gene matches: 12. CDR3 protein: CASSYLGPRDRGDYGYTF. CDR3 sequence (DNA): TGTGCCAGCAGTTACCTGGGGCCTCGGGACAGGGGTGACTATGGCTACACCTTC.

The chain carries TRBV4-3 and TRBJ2-1, with 14 bases lining up with TRBD2. Germline CDR1 is LGHNA and CDR2 is YSLEER. The V and J ends lost 2 bases and 6 bases, in that order; junction bases with no gene match: 3. The CDR3 consists of 16 residues. CDR3 coding DNA: TGCGCCAGCAGCCAATGGGGGACTAGCGGGAGCAATGAGCAGTTCTTC. Its protein product is CASSQWGTSGSNEQFF.

The chain has TRBV9 and TRBJ1-2, with 8 nucleotides matching TRBD1. The length of the CDR3 is 15 residues. Germline CDR1 SGDLS, CDR2 YYNGEE. V shed 3 bases, J shed 3 bases, and the junction held 7 bases outside the gene matches. CDR3 residues: CASSAPGQGYYGYTF. CDR3 in DNA: TGTGCCAGCAGCGCCCCCGGACAGGGCTACTATGGCTACACCTTC. The whole variable domain, filled in from reference TRBV9 and TRBJ1-2, reads DSGVTQTPKHLITATGQRVTLRCSPRSGDLSVYWYQQSLDQGLQFLIQYYNGEERAKGNILERFSAQQFPDLHSELNLSSLELGDSALYFCASSAPGQGYYGYTFGSGTRLTVV.

This clone appeared once. The chain joins TRBV21-1 to TRBJ2-7; the table names TRBD2, a call not compared with the DNA. TRBV21-1 is labeled a pseudogene. The CDR3 runs to 14 residues. CDR3 bases: TGTGCCAGCAGCAAAGCGCTCTATCACTACGAGCAGTACTTC. Amino acids: CASSKALYHYEQYF.

This clone was observed a single time. The J gene is TRBJ2-2, the V gene TRBV6-4; D remains ambiguous. The V end lost 4 bases, the J end lost 1 base, and 7 bases lay between the germline ends. CDR3 length: 14 amino acids. Per germline, CDR1 MRHNA and CDR2 SNTAGT. The CDR3: CASSVLQNTGELFF. CDR3 coding DNA: TGTGCCAGCAGTGTTTTACAGAACACCGGGGAGCTGTTTTTT.

This chain links TRBV30 with TRBJ2-5; TRBD1 agrees at 9 bases. The CDR3 loop spans 13 amino acids. CDR1 and CDR2 from the germline V gene are GTSNPN and SVGIG (reference sequence). Trimming cost V 3 bases and J 5 bases; bases outside gene matches: 4. The CDR3 loop reads CAWSLQGAETQYF. The CDR3 region has the DNA TGTGCCTGGAGCCTACAGGGGGCTGAGACCCAGTACTTC.

The chain recombines TRBV24-1 with TRBJ2-3, with 12 bases fitting TRBD2. V was clipped by 4 bases and J by 6 bases; unmatched bases: 7. The germline V gene has CDR1 KGHDR and CDR2 SFDVKD. The CDR3 contains 16 residues. This CDR3 reads CATSESTSGRRDTQYF. The CDR3, as DNA: TGTGCCACCAGTGAATCGACTAGCGGGAGACGTGATACGCAGTATTTT.

The chain joins TRBV28 to TRBJ1-5; 7 bases fit TRBD1. The length of the CDR3 is 17 residues. Looked up from germline, CDR1 is MDHEN and CDR2 is SYDVKM. V dropped 8 bases and J dropped 3; count of bases not matched to a gene: 16. CDR3 nucleotides: TGTGCCAGCTATGGACAGGAAGGAATGGGGGTCAATCAGCCCCAGCATTTT. As protein: CASYGQEGMGVNQPQHF.

The J gene is TRBJ1-5, the V gene TRBV18; possibly TRBD1 for D (6 bases). V shed 3 bases and J shed 8 bases, with 11 bases lying between them. The CDR3 loop spans 13 amino acids. CDR1 and CDR2 from the germline V gene are KGHSH and LQKENI. This CDR3 is CASSPNRDEPQHF. The CDR3 bases are TGTGCCAGCTCACCCAACAGGGACGAGCCCCAGCATTTT.

The V and J genes are TRBV6-5 and TRBJ1-1, with TRBD1 as a possible D gene (6 bases). The CDR3 is 15 residues long. V gave up 2 bases and J gave up 3 bases, with 13 bases separating them. In germline, CDR1 is MNHEY, CDR2 SVGAGI. Here the CDR3 DNA reads TGTGCCAGCAGTTACGCCTTCGACAGGTACACTGAAGCTTTCTTT. It yields the protein CASSYAFDRYTEAFF.